A single sample gave rise to the 26 T cell receptor beta chains below, sequenced in a study of OX40 agonist ivuxolimab in advanced cancers. Measured with immunoSEQ multiplex PCR; TCRdb has only the in-frame clones, and not every one. Here the sample spans fewer than 30,000 clones, around 87% being singletons. The specimen was CD4+ or CD8+ T cells sorted from blood, collected in a trial of the OX40 agonist ivuxolimab. The receptors here all came from an adult with an advanced solid tumor such as melanoma, head and neck, liver or kidney cancer.

This CDR3 is CASSPAPGNTIYF. The CDR3 nucleotides read TGTGCCAGCAGTCCAGCTCCTGGAAACACCATATATTTT. The chain recombines TRBV28 with TRBJ1-3, with no clear D. Germline assignment: CDR1 MDHEN and CDR2 SYDVKM. Trimming stripped 5 bases from V and 2 bases from J, with 7 bases between. The CDR3 has 13 residues.

This clone is a singleton in its sample. V usage is TRBV19 and J usage is TRBJ2-1; D uncertain. The CDR3 is 15 residues long. V gave up 4 bases and J gave up 2 bases, with 12 bases separating them. The germline CDR1 and CDR2 sequences are LNHDA and SQIVND (reference sequence). This CDR3 is CASSTDIPPYNEQFF. The CDR3 coding sequence is TGTGCCAGTAGTACCGACATACCCCCCTACAATGAGCAGTTCTTC.

The CDR3 coding sequence is TGTGCCAGCAGCTTGACTAGACTCAACACAGATACGCAGTATTTT. It encodes CASSLTRLNTDTQYF. This chain links TRBV4-2 with TRBJ2-3, with D maybe TRBD2 (6 bases). The CDR3 covers 15 residues. Germline V gives CDR1 LGHNA, CDR2 YNFKEQ. Trimming removed 5 bases from V and 2 bases from J, with 14 bases in between.

This chain links TRBV29-1 with TRBJ2-3; 10 bases match TRBD1. This CDR3 comprises 18 residues. The V gene end was trimmed by 7 bases and the J gene end by 0 bases; junction bases not matched to a gene: 16. The V gene's germline CDR1 is SQVTM and CDR2 ANQGSEA. In nucleotides, the CDR3 is TGCAGCGCCCCTATCCTAGGACAGGGGGTCCCTAGCACAGATACGCAGTATTTT. This translates into CSAPILGQGVPSTDTQYF.

This sequence joins TRBV5-5 and TRBJ1-1; TRBD1 might be the D (5 bases). Trimming took 1 base from V and 7 from J, leaving 8 bases between them. Germline CDR1 is SGHKS and CDR2 is YYEKEE (reference sequence). The CDR3 is made up of 12 amino acids. The CDR3 protein is CASSLRRDEAFF. CDR3 sequence (DNA): TGTGCCAGCAGCTTGCGCAGGGATGAAGCTTTCTTT.

The gene calls are TRBV7-8 and TRBJ1-2; possibly TRBD1 for D (6 bases). Deletions cut 5 bases from V and 6 bases from J, with 16 bases between. This CDR3 comprises 14 residues. Germline-derived CDR1 and CDR2 are SGHVS and FQNEAQ. The CDR3: CASSPGPQGDGYTF. The CDR3 DNA reads as TGTGCCAGCAGCCCGGGTCCACAGGGCGATGGCTACACCTTC.

The chain has TRBV6-5 and TRBJ1-4, with 9 bases lining up with TRBD1. The germline V gene has CDR1 MNHEY and CDR2 SVGAGI. The V and J ends lost 7 bases and 8 bases, in that order; junction bases with no gene match: 5. The CDR3 contains 13 residues. DNA for the CDR3: TGTGCCAGCAAGCGGACAGGGGAAGAAAAACTGTTTTTT. Protein: CASKRTGEEKLFF.

The V call is TRBV4-1, the J call TRBJ1-4; D is uncertain. Germline values: CDR1 MGHRA, CDR2 YSYEKL. This CDR3 contains 16 residues. V was shortened by 7 bases and J by 8 bases, with 23 bases between the two germline ends. The CDR3 bases are TGCGCCAGCACACCATCTGCGGGAGACGCACCAGAAAAACTGTTTTTT. This encodes CASTPSAGDAPEKLFF.

The gene calls are TRBV5-3 and TRBJ1-1; D gene unclear. TRBV5-3 is reported as an ORF; its role is uncertain. Trimming removed 4 bases from V and 0 bases from J, with 13 bases in between. The CDR3 runs to 15 residues. The CDR3 spells CARSHVPRLNTEAFF. CDR3 nucleotides: TGTGCCAGAAGCCACGTTCCCAGACTGAACACTGAAGCTTTCTTT.

The table lists this clone with a few counts. V usage is TRBV5-5 and J usage is TRBJ2-7, with 7 bases matching TRBD1. Germline V gene lookup returns CDR1 SGHKS and CDR2 YYEKEE (reference sequence). The CDR3 consists of 17 residues. The J segment lost 7 bases and the V segment lost 2 bases, leaving 18 bases of the junction unmatched. CDR3 amino acids: CASSFLPFGQKGAEQYF. CDR3 DNA sequence: TGTGCCAGCAGCTTTTTGCCTTTTGGACAGAAGGGGGCTGAGCAGTACTTC.

The chain joins TRBV14 to TRBJ2-3; a weak D match, TRBD2 (6 bases). With 3 bases removed from V and 3 bases from J, the gap between germline ends came to 10 bases. Germline V lookup: CDR1 SGHDN, CDR2 FVKESK. The CDR3 length is 14 residues. The CDR3 bases are TGTGCCAGCAGCCAGGCGGGGCGGACAGATACGCAGTATTTT. Translation: CASSQAGRTDTQYF.

The rearrangement uses TRBV15 and TRBJ1-1; maybe TRBD1 (5 bases). Per the germline V gene, CDR1 is LNHNV and CDR2 is YYDKDF (reference sequence). Trimming shortened V by 0 bases and J by 4 bases, and 12 bases separated the two germline ends. The CDR3 has 15 amino acids. The CDR3 here is CATSRERGAPTEAFF. The CDR3 DNA reads TGTGCCACCAGCAGAGAAAGAGGGGCCCCCACTGAAGCTTTCTTT.

The chain combines TRBV19 with TRBJ2-1, with D possibly matching TRBD2 (6 bases). Germline loops: CDR1 LNHDA, CDR2 SQIVND (reference sequence). This CDR3 has 14 amino acids. V lost 3 bases to trimming and J lost 10 bases, with 16 bases between them. This CDR3 reads CASSIDSGPWEQFF. Here the CDR3 DNA reads TGTGCCAGTAGTATCGATAGCGGTCCCTGGGAGCAGTTCTTC.

In this sample, this clone turned up once. A junction boundary mismatches the germline segment, possibly from a read error. Distinct nucleotide sequences in the sample also encode this CDR3. The chain recombines TRBV25-1 with TRBJ2-7; D not resolved. CDR1 MGHDK and CDR2 SYGVNS come from the germline V gene. CDR3 length equals 11 residues. CDR3 sequence reads: CASSESYEQYF. The DNA for the CDR3 is TGCGCCAGCAGTGAATCTTACGAGCAGTACTTC.

The gene calls are TRBV27 and TRBJ1-2; 11 bases are shared with TRBD1. The CDR3 runs 16 residues. J gave up 8 bases and V 6 bases, and 14 bases lay outside the gene matches. Germline CDR1 MNHEY, CDR2 SMNVEV (reference sequence). The CDR3 here is CASSRGRTGGLGGYTF. The CDR3 nucleotides are TGTGCCAGCAGCCGAGGCAGGACAGGGGGCCTTGGAGGCTACACCTTC.

This sequence joins TRBV4-3 and TRBJ2-7; TRBD1 aligns across 7 bases. Trimming cost V 0 bases and J 1 base; bases outside gene matches: 0. This CDR3 is 14 amino acids long. Per germline, CDR1 LGHNA and CDR2 YSLEER. Written as DNA, the CDR3 is TGCGCCAGCAGCCAAGAGGGACAGTCCTACGAGCAGTACTTC. It translates to CASSQEGQSYEQYF.

CDR3 sequence reads: CASSRTGSVSSEQYF. CDR3 coding DNA: TGTGCCAGCAGTCGAACAGGGTCGGTATCTAGCGAGCAGTACTTC. The chain recombines TRBV6-1 with TRBJ2-7; a weak D match, TRBD1 (6 bases). The CDR3 is 15 amino acids. Germline V gene lookup returns CDR1 MNHNS and CDR2 SASEGT. The V and J ends lost 5 bases and 6 bases respectively, with 20 bases between them.

The V and J genes are TRBV5-4 and TRBJ2-2, with D unresolved. The CDR3 loop spans 13 amino acids. V dropped 3 bases and J dropped 4 bases, with 7 bases sitting between them. Germline V gives CDR1 SGHNT, CDR2 YYREEE (reference sequence). The chain's CDR3 is CASSYLPTGELFF. CDR3 in DNA: TGTGCCAGCAGCTATCTACCCACCGGGGAGCTGTTTTTT.

The chain employs TRBV2 and TRBJ1-2; 9 positions agree with TRBD1. There are 17 residues in the CDR3. With 8 bases clipped from V and 3 bases from J, the junction kept 16 bases outside the gene matches. CDR1 SNHLY and CDR2 FYNNEI come from the germline V gene. Here the CDR3 reads CASANTGTGRVDYGYTF. For the CDR3, the DNA is TGTGCCAGCGCAAACACCGGGACAGGGAGGGTTGACTATGGCTACACCTTC.

The chain recombines TRBV27 with TRBJ2-1, with a tentative D call TRBD1 (6 bases). This CDR3 has 14 amino acids. The germline CDR1 and CDR2 sequences are MNHEY and SMNVEV (reference sequence). V was clipped by 3 bases and J by 7 bases, with 13 bases between them. The CDR3 nucleotides read TGTGCCAGCAGTTTGGGGCAGGGGTGGAATGAGCAGTTCTTC. This sequence encodes CASSLGQGWNEQFF.

The sample holds one count of this clone. The rearrangement links TRBV9 to TRBJ2-1; 9 bases agree with TRBD2. V trimming: 3 bases; J trimming: 4 bases; junction bases outside the gene matches: 2. The CDR3 contains 14 residues. The germline V gene has CDR1 SGDLS and CDR2 YYNGEE. CDR3 DNA sequence: TGTGCCAGCAGCGGTAGCGGGAGATACAATGAGCAGTTCTTC. Its translation is CASSGSGRYNEQFF.

The V gene is TRBV6-4, the J gene TRBJ2-5; the match to TRBD2 covers 12 bases. The germline CDR1 and CDR2 sequences are MRHNA and SNTAGT. The CDR3 contains 16 residues. Losses at the gene ends were 10 bases for V and 3 bases for J; bases not matched to a gene: 12. The DNA of the CDR3 is TGTGCCAACAGACTAGCGGGAGAGGCGGGGGAAGAGACCCAGTACTTC. This encodes CANRLAGEAGEETQYF.

The chain combines TRBV27 with TRBJ1-1; D gene uncertain. Germline V gives CDR1 MNHEY, CDR2 SMNVEV (reference sequence). This CDR3 is built from 15 residues. The V and J ends lost 0 bases and 5 bases respectively, with 13 bases between them. CDR3 in DNA: TGTGCCAGCAGTTTATCCAGTCCCCGGTGGACTGAAGCTTTCTTT. Translated: CASSLSSPRWTEAFF.

The chain uses TRBV19 and TRBJ1-5, with 11 positions matching TRBD1. J lost 1 base, V lost 5 bases, and 7 bases had no gene match. The CDR3 is 17 residues long. In germline, CDR1 is LNHDA, CDR2 SQIVND (reference sequence). The chain's CDR3 is CASSPGQGAQSNQPQHF. CDR3 bases: TGTGCCAGTAGTCCAGGACAGGGGGCGCAGAGCAATCAGCCCCAGCATTTT.

The chain links TRBV27 to TRBJ1-2; weak D call: TRBD1 (6 bases). Germline assignment: CDR1 MNHEY and CDR2 SMNVEV (reference sequence). Trimming removed 2 bases from V and 2 bases from J, with 6 bases in between. The CDR3 is 13 residues long. The CDR3 here is CASSLRGNYGYTF. The CDR3 DNA follows: TGTGCCAGCAGTTTAAGGGGGAACTATGGCTACACCTTC.

The V and J genes are TRBV7-6 and TRBJ2-3; tentative D call: TRBD1 (6 bases). The CDR3 totals 15 residues. CDR1 SGHVS and CDR2 FNYEAQ come from the germline V gene. V was clipped by 5 bases and J by 4 bases, with 16 bases between them. CDR3 in amino acids: CASSPRDTPPDTQYF. As DNA, the CDR3 is TGTGCCAGCAGCCCCCGGGACACCCCCCCAGATACGCAGTATTTT.